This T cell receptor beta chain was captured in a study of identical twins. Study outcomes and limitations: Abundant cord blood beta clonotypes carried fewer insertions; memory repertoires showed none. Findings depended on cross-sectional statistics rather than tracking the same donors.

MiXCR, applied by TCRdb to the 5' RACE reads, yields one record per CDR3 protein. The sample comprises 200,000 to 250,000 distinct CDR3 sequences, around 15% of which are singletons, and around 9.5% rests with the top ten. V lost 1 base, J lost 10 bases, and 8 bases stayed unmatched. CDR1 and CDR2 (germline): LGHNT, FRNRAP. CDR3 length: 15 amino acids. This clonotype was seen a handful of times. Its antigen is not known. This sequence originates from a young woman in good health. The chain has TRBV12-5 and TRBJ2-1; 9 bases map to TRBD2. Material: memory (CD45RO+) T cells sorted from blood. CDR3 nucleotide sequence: TGTGCTAGTGGTTTGGACCTCCGGGCGGGAGGGGAGCAGTTCTTC. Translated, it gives CASGLDLRAGGEQFF.